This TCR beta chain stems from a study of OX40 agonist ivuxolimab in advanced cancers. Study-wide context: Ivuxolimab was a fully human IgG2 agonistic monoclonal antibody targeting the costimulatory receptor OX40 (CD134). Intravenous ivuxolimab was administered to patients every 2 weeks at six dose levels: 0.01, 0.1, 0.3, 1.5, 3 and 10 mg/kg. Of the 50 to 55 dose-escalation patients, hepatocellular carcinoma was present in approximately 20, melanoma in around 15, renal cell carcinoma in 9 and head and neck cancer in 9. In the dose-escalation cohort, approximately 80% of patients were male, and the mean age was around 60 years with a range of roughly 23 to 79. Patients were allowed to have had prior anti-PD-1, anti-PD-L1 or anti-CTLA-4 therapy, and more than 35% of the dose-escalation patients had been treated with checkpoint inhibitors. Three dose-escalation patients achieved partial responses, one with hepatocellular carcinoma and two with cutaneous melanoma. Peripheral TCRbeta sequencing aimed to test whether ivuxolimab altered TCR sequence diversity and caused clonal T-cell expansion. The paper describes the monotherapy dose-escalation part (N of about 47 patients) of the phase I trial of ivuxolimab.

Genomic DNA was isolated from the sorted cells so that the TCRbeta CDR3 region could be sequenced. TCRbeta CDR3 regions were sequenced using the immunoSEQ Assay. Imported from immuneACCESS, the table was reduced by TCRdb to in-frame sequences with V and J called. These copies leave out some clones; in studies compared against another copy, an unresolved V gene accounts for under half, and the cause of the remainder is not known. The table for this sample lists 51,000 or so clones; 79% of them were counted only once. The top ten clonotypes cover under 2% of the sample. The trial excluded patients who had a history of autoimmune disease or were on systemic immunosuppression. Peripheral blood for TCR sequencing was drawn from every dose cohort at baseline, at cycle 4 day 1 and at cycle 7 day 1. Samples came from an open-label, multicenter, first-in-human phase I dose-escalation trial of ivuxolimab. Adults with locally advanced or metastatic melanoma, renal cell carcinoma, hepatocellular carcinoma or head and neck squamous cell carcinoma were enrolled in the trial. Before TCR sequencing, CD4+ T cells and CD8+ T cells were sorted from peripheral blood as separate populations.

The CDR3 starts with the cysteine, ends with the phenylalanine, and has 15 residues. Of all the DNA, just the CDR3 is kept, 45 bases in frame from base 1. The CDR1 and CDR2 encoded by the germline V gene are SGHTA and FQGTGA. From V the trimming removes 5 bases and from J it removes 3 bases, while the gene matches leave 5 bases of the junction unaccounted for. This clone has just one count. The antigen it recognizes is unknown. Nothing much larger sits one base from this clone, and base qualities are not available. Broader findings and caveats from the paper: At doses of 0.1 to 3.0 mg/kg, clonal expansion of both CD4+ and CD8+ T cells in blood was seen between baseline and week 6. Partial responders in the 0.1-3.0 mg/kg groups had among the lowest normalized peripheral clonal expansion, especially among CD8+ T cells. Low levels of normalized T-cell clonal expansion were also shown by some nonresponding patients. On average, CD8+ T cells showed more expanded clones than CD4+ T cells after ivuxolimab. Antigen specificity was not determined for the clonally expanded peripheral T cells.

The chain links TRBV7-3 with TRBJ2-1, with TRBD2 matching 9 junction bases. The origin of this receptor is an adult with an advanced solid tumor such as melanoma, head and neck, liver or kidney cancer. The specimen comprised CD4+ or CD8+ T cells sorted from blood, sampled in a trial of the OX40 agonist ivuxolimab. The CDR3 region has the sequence CASSDGRGGYNEQFF. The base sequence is TGTGCCAGCAGCGATGGGCGGGGGGGCTACAATGAGCAGTTCTTC.